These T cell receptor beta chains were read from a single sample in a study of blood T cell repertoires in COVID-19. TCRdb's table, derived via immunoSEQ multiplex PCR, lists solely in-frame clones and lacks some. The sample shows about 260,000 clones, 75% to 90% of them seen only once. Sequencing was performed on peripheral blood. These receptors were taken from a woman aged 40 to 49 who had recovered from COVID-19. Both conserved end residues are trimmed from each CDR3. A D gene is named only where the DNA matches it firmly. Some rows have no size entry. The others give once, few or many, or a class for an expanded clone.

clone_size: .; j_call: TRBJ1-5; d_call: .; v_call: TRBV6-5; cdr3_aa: ASSVSNQPQH
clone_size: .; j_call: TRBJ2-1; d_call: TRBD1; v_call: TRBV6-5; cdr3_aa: ASSRGQGINEQF
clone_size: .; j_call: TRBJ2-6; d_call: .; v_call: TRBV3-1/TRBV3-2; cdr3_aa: ASSLNSGANVLT
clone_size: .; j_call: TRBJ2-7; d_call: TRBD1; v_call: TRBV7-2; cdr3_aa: ASSPWTGSTYEQY
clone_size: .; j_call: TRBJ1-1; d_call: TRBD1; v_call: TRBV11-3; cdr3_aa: ASSLGTGRGAEAF
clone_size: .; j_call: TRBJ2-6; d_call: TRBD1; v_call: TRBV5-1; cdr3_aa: ASSHSGTGGSGANVLT
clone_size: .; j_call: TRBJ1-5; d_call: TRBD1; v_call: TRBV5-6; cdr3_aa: ASSWTGMGPQH
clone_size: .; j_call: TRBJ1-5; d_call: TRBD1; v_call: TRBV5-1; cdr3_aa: ASSLAGGYQPQH
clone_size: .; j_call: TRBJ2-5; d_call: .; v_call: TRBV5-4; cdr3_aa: ASSWAGRQETQY
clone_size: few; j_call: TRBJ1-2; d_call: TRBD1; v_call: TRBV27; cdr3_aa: ASRNRGLYGYT
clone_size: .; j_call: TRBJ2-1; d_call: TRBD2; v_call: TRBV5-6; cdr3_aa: ASSSRLAGGPNYNEQF
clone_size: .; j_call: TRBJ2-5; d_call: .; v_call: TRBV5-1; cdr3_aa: ASSLMADQETQY
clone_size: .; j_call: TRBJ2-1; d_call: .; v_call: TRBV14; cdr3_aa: ASSQETYWGDEQF
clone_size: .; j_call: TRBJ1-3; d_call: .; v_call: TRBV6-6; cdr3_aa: ASSYSSGGIRDTIY
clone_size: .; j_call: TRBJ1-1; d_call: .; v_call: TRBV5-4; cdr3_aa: ASRLGGTGLNTEAF
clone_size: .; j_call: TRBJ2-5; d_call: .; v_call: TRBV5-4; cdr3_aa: ASSVDRKETQY
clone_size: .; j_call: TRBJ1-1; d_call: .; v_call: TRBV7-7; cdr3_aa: ASSFGLNTEAF
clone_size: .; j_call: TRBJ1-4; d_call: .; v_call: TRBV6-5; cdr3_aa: ASRTLGPANEKLF
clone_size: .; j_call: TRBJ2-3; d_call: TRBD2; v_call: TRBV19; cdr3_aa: ASSIAGGDTQY
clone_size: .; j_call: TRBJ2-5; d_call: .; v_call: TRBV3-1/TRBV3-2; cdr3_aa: ASSQDRTGEEETQY
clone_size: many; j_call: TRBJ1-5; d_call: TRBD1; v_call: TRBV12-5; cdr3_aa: ASGLSDRDWPQH
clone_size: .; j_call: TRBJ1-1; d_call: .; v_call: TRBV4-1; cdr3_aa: ASSQDIWGHTNTEAF
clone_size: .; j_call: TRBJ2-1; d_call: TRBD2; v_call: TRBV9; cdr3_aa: ASNQRGDRRNEQF
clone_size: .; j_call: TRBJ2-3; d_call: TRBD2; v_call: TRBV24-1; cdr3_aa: ATSDSGGAGDTQY
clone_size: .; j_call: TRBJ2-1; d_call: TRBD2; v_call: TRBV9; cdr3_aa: ASSVSGGARDEQF
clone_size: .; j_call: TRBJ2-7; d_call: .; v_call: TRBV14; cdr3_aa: ASSFLGRGEQY
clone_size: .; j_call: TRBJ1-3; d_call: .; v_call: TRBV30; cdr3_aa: AWGLSGNTIY
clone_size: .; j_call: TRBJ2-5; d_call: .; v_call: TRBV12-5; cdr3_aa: ASGQGLRETQY
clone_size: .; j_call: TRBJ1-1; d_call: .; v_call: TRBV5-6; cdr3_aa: ASSSQWGKGETEAF
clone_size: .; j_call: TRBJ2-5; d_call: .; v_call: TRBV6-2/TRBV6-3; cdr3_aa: ASSYFPTSGETQY
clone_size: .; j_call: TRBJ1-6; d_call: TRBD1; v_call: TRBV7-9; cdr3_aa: ASSSGQGDNSPLH
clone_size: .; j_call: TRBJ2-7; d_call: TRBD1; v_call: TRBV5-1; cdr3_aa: ASSRWATGVETYEQY
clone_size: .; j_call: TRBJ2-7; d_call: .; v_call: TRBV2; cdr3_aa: ASKQGAQAYEQY
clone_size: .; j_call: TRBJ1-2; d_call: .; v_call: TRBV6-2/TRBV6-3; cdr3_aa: ASSYKAGRGYGYT
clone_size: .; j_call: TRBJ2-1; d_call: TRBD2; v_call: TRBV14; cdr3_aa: ASSQGSHSGGPYRYNEQF
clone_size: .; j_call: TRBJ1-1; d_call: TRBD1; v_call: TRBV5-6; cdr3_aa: ASSDDREGLNTEAF
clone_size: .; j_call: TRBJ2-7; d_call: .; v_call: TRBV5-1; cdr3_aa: ASSLRSGVEQY
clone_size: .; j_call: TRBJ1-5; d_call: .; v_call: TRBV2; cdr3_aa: ASNPTGMSQPQH
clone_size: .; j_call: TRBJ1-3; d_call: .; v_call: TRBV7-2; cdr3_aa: ASSLEIWAGNTIY